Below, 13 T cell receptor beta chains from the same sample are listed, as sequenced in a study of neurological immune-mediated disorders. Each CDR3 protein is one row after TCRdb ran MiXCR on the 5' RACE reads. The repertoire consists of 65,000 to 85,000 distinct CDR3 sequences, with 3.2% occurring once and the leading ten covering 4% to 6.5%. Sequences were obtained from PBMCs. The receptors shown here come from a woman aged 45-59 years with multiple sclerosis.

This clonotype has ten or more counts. The CDR3 DNA reads TGTGCCAGCAGCCCCGTGATAGCGGGCCCTAGGCAGTTCTTC. Protein sequence: CASSPVIAGPRQFF. The chain combines TRBV7-2 with TRBJ2-1; 7 nucleotides match TRBD2. V lost 5 bases, J lost 12 bases, and 13 bases stayed unmatched. Germline V gene lookup returns CDR1 SGHTA and CDR2 FQGNSA. This CDR3 spans 14 amino acids.

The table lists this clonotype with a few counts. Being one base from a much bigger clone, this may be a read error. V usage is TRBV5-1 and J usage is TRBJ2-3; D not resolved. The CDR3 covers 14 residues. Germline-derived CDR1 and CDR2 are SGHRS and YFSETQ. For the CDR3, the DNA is TGCGCCAGCAGCGGGTGGGCAGCCACAGATAAGCAGTATTTT. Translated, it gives CASSGWAATDKQYF.

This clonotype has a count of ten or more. The CDR3 DNA reads as TGTGCCAGCAGTCCGACTATGATTCGGGATGAGCAGTTCTTC. Its protein product is CASSPTMIRDEQFF. The chain couples TRBV4-2 to TRBJ2-1, with D possibly matching TRBD2 (5 bases). V gave up 6 bases and J gave up 8 bases, with 17 bases separating them. The CDR3 sequence is 14 residues long. Germline V CDR1 and CDR2: LGHNA, YNFKEQ.

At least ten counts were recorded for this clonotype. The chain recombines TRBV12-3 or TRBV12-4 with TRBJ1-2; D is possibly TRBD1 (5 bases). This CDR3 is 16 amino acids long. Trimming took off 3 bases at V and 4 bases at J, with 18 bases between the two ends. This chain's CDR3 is CASSFFFRQGAYGYTF. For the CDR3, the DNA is TGTGCCAGCAGTTTCTTTTTCAGGCAGGGAGCCTATGGCTACACCTTC.

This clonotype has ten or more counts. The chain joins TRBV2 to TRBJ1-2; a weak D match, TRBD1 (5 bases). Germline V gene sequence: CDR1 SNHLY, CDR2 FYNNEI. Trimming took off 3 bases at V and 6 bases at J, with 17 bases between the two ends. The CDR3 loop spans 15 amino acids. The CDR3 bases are TGTGCCAGCAGTGACCGACAGTGGGCCCAACATGGCTACACCTTC. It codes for CASSDRQWAQHGYTF.

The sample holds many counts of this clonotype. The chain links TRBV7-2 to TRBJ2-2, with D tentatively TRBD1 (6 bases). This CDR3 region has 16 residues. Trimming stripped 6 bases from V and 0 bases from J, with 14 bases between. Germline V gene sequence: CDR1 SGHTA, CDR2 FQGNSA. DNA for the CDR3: TGTGCCAGCAGTCCCCACCGGACAGCGAACACCGGGGAGCTGTTTTTT. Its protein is CASSPHRTANTGELFF.

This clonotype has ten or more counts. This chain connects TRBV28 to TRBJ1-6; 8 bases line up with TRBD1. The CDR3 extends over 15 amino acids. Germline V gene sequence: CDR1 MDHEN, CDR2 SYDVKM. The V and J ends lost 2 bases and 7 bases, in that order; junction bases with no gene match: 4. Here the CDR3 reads CASSLGDRLNSPLHF. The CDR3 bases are TGTGCCAGCAGTTTAGGGGACAGGTTAAATTCACCCCTCCACTTT.

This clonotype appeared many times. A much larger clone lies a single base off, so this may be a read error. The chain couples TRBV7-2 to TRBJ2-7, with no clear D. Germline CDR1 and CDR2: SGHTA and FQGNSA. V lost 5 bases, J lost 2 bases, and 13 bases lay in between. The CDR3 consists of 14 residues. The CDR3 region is CASSPLKGTYEQYF. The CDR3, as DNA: TGTGCCAGCAGCCCGCTAAAAGGGACCTACGAGCAGTACTTC.

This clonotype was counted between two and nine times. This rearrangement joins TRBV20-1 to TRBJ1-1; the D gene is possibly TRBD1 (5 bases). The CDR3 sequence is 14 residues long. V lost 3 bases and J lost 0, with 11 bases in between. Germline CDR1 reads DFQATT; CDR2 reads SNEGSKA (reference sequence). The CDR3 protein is CSASRTIMNTEAFF. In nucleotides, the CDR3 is TGCAGTGCTAGCAGGACAATAATGAACACTGAAGCTTTCTTT.

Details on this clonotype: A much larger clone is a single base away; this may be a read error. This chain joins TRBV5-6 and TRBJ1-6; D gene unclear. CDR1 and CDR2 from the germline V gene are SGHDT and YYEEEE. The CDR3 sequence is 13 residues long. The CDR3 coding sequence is TGTGCCAGCAGCTTCACAGAGAATTCACCCCTCAACTTT. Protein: CASSFTENSPLNF.

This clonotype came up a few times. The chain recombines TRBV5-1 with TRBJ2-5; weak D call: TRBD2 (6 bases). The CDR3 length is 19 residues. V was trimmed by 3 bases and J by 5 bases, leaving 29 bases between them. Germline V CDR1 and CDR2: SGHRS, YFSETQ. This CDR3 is CASSSPGGPHPGRLETQYF. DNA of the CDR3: TGCGCCAGCAGCTCCCCCGGGGGACCACACCCGGGTCGCTTGGAGACCCAGTACTTC.

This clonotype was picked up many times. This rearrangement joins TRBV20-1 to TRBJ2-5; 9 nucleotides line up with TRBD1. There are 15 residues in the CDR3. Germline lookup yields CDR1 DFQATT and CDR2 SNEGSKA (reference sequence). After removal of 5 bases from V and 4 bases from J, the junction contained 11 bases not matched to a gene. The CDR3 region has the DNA TGCAGTGCTCGACAGGGGGTCGGTGCGGGAGAGACCCAGTACTTC. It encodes CSARQGVGAGETQYF.

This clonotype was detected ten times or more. The CDR3 bases are TGCGCCAGCAGCACGGGCTTCCGGGACAGGGGCGGGACCCGGAACGGGGAGCTGTTTTTT. Amino acids: CASSTGFRDRGGTRNGELFF. The chain has TRBV5-1 and TRBJ2-2; 10 bases are a match to TRBD1. Trimming cost V 4 bases and J 7 bases; bases outside gene matches: 22. There are 20 residues in the CDR3. Germline lookup yields CDR1 SGHRS and CDR2 YFSETQ.